The T cell receptor (beta chain) under discussion was sequenced for a study of molecular identifiers for immune sequencing clone quantification. TCRdb reprocessed the PCR reads via MiXCR and lists one record per CDR3 protein. The sample carries approximately 670,000 distinct CDR3 sequences, less than 20% recorded once. CDR1 and CDR2 (germline): SNHLY, FYNNEI. V was pared by 8 bases and J by 2 bases, with 16 bases between. This CDR3 has 15 residues. This clonotype was detected ten times or more. Sequenced material: naive CD8+ T cells from blood, with Jurkat cell RNA spiked in. Subset defined: FACS-sorted CD8+CD4-CCR7+CD45RA+ naive T cells. This TCR came from a human donor in good health. Some libraries in this study had Jurkat cell RNA spiked in. The rearrangement uses TRBV2 and TRBJ1-5, with D unclear. This CDR3 is CASADPRSRNQPQHF. The CDR3 region has the DNA TGTGCCAGCGCGGACCCCAGGAGCCGCAATCAGCCCCAGCATTTT.